A single sample is the source of the 21 T cell receptor beta chains below, sequenced in a study of blood T cells in healthy people across ages. Primers used in a second PCR of about 6 to 11 cycles were a sample-barcoded 5' primer and a J-beta primer mix. One entry per CDR3 protein results from TCRdb running MiXCR on the 5' RACE reads. The table includes some 1.4 million distinct CDR3 sequences, about 43% detected once. The sequenced material came from blood. The receptors shown here come from a woman aged 18-29 years in good health.

The rearrangement links TRBV2 to TRBJ2-3, with 10 bases that match TRBD2. Trimming at V came to 6 bases and at J to 1 base, leaving 7 bases not matched to a gene. Germline V gives CDR1 SNHLY, CDR2 FYNNEI. The CDR3 spans 16 residues. The CDR3 DNA reads TGTGCCAGCAGCCCTCCCCTAGCGGGGGGCACAGATACGCAGTATTTT. Protein sequence: CASSPPLAGGTDTQYF. The complete variable domain, with remaining parts taken from reference TRBV2 and TRBJ2-3, reads EPEVTQTPSHQVTQMGQEVILRCVPISNHLYFYWYRQILGQKVEFLVSFYNNEISEKSEIFDDQFSVERPDGSNFTLKIRSTKLEDSAMYFCASSPPLAGGTDTQYFGPGTRLTVL.

The V call is TRBV5-1, the J call TRBJ2-7; 13 bases are shared with TRBD2. The J segment lost 7 bases and the V segment lost 7 bases, leaving 5 bases of the junction unmatched. Germline loops: CDR1 SGHRS, CDR2 YFSETQ. The CDR3 sequence is 13 residues long. CDR3 nucleotides: TGCGCCAGCGGGACTAGCGGGAACAATGAGCAGTACTTC. This codes for CASGTSGNNEQYF.

This clonotype was seen a handful of times. The chain links TRBV2 to TRBJ2-7; 8 bases agree with TRBD2. Trimming at V came to 5 bases and at J to 7 bases, leaving 4 bases not matched to a gene. Germline assignment: CDR1 SNHLY and CDR2 FYNNEI. The CDR3 sequence is 12 residues long. This CDR3 reads CASSSRLAEQYF. The CDR3 region has the DNA TGTGCCAGCAGTTCGAGACTAGCGGAGCAGTACTTC.

This clonotype was seen only a few times. This rearrangement joins TRBV28 to TRBJ1-4, with 8 bases identical to TRBD1. CDR1 is MDHEN, CDR2 SYDVKM, per germline. This CDR3 contains 12 residues. The J segment lost 12 bases and the V segment lost 4 bases, leaving 4 bases of the junction unmatched. CDR3 sequence (DNA): TGTGCCAGCAGTTCTGGACAGGGACAACTGTTTTTT. Translation gives CASSSGQGQLFF.

This clonotype appeared a single time. The J gene is TRBJ2-5, the V gene TRBV19, with D possibly TRBD2 on 5 matching bases. Germline CDR1 is LNHDA and CDR2 is SQIVND (reference sequence). Trimming cost V 2 bases and J 11 bases, with 18 bases left between them. This CDR3 has 14 amino acids. The CDR3 spells CASSIYPTGREQYF. CDR3 DNA sequence: TGTGCCAGTAGTATATACCCGACGGGAAGGGAGCAGTACTTC.

The V and J genes are TRBV25-1 and TRBJ2-4; D possibly corresponds to TRBD1 (6 bases). The J call is uncertain, as TRBJ2-5 better fits the DNA end. This CDR3 contains 16 residues. Germline values: CDR1 MGHDK, CDR2 SYGVNS. CDR3 bases: TGTGCCAGCAGTGAATCGGGCAGGGGATGGGAAGAGACCCAGTACTTC. Amino acid sequence: CASSESGRGWEETQYF.

This chain uses TRBV6-2 or TRBV6-3 with TRBJ2-3; TRBD2 aligns across 12 bases. Germline values: CDR1 MNHEY, CDR2 SVGEGT. J gave up 5 bases and V 4 bases, and 10 bases lay outside the gene matches. The CDR3 runs to 17 residues. For the CDR3, the DNA is TGTGCCAGCAGTTCCCCTAGGACTAGCGGGAATTTAGATACGCAGTATTTT. This codes for CASSSPRTSGNLDTQYF.

The chain employs TRBV12-3 or TRBV12-4 and TRBJ2-1, with 9 bases fitting TRBD2. This CDR3 contains 17 residues. V was pared by 4 bases and J by 3 bases, with 10 bases of the junction left unmatched. The CDR3 DNA sequence: TGTGCCAGCAGTTCCACCATAGGTAGCGGGGGCTACAATGAGCAGTTCTTC. Encoded protein: CASSSTIGSGGYNEQFF.

A word on this clonotype: The junction shows a germline mismatch at one end, possibly a read error. V is TRBV7-2 and J is TRBJ2-1, with 9 bases matching TRBD2. The CDR3 totals 17 residues. The germline CDR1 and CDR2 sequences are SGHTA and FQGNSA. In nucleotides, the CDR3 is TGTGCCAGCAACTTAATGGCGGGAGGGAGCTCCTACAATGAGCAGTTCTTC. Amino acid sequence: CASNLMAGGSSYNEQFF.

This clonotype showed up just a few times. This chain uses TRBV3-1 with TRBJ2-3; D unclear. In germline, CDR1 is LGHDT, CDR2 YNNKEL (reference sequence). The V gene lost 4 bases and the J gene lost 8 bases, with 10 bases spanning the gap. CDR3 size: 12 residues. The CDR3 region is CASSPGVGTQYF. In DNA form, the CDR3 reads TGTGCCAGCAGCCCGGGTGTAGGTACGCAGTATTTT.

The chain has TRBV28 and TRBJ2-7; 9 bases align to TRBD1. The J call may be wrong; the DNA end is better matched by TRBJ2-5. Germline lookup yields CDR1 MDHEN and CDR2 SYDVKM. The CDR3 extends over 15 amino acids. The CDR3: CASKKDRGPKETQYF. The CDR3 coding sequence is TGTGCCAGCAAAAAGGACAGGGGTCCAAAAGAGACCCAGTACTTC.

The CDR3 is CASRTGQGYHEQYF. The CDR3 DNA reads as TGTGCCAGCAGAACGGGACAGGGGTACCACGAGCAGTACTTC. The chain carries TRBV27 and TRBJ2-7; TRBD1 matches 10 bases. J lost 5 bases, V lost 6 bases, and 7 bases had no gene match. The CDR3 contains 14 residues. From germline, CDR1 is MNHEY and CDR2 SMNVEV (reference sequence).

This clonotype came up many times. This chain joins TRBV29-1 and TRBJ2-1, with TRBD1 identical over 8 bases. Germline assignment: CDR1 SQVTM and CDR2 ANQGSEA. Germline trimming cut 7 bases from V and 3 bases from J; bases unmatched to any gene: 5. This CDR3 has 13 amino acids. Here the CDR3 reads CSAGTGSYNEQFF. CDR3 coding DNA: TGCAGCGCCGGGACAGGAAGCTACAATGAGCAGTTCTTC.

The V call is TRBV7-6, the J call TRBJ2-4, with D perhaps matching TRBD1 or TRBD2 (6 bases each). Germline V gene sequence: CDR1 SGHVS, CDR2 FNYEAQ. V lost 1 base, J lost 3 bases, and 16 bases lay in between. This CDR3 region has 17 residues. CDR3: CASSLGGALTDKNIQYF. In nucleotides, the CDR3 is TGTGCCAGCAGCTTAGGGGGGGCTTTAACGGACAAAAACATTCAGTACTTC.

The chain is built from TRBV20-1 and TRBJ2-7; D may be TRBD1 or TRBD2 (5 bases each). CDR1 and CDR2 from the germline V gene are DFQATT and SNEGSKA (reference sequence). The CDR3 is made up of 13 amino acids. V lost 4 bases to trimming and J lost 0 bases, with 10 bases between them. Written as DNA, the CDR3 is TGCAGTGCTATACCAGGGACCTCCTACGAGCAGTACTTC. Its protein product is CSAIPGTSYEQYF.

CDR3 region: CASSLESPAASAYNEQYF. For the CDR3, the DNA is TGTGCCAGCAGCTTAGAGTCCCCCGCGGCATCAGCCTACAATGAGCAGTACTTC. This sequence joins TRBV11-3 and TRBJ2-1; D gene ambiguous. The closer fit of TRBJ2-7 to the DNA end suggests the J call may be wrong. The CDR3 is 18 amino acids. The germline CDR1 and CDR2 sequences are SGHNT and YENEEA.

V usage is TRBV10-3 and J usage is TRBJ2-7; 10 bases fit TRBD2. The CDR3 covers 14 residues. In germline, CDR1 is ENHRY, CDR2 SYGVKD. After removal of 7 bases from V and 4 bases from J, the junction contained 7 bases not matched to a gene. The CDR3 loop is CAITSAGGHYEQYF. As DNA, the CDR3 is TGTGCCATCACCTCAGCGGGAGGGCATTACGAGCAGTACTTC.

The rearrangement joins TRBV6-5 to TRBJ2-1, with 8 bases that match TRBD2. With 6 bases clipped from V and 7 bases from J, the junction kept 8 bases outside the gene matches. Germline V gives CDR1 MNHEY, CDR2 SVGAGI. The CDR3 runs to 14 residues. CDR3 in DNA: TGTGCCAGCAGAGGGACTAGTAGAGTGAATGAGCAGTTCTTC. Protein: CASRGTSRVNEQFF.

The genes are TRBV10-2 and TRBJ2-1; D uncertain. The CDR3 length is 13 residues. V shed 3 bases and J shed 8 bases, with 11 bases lying between them. Germline V gene sequence: CDR1 WSHSY, CDR2 SAAADI. This chain's CDR3 is CASSDGRSDEQFF. The CDR3, as DNA: TGCGCCAGCAGTGACGGCCGCTCGGATGAGCAGTTCTTC.

This clonotype came up a few times. CDR3 DNA: TGTGCCAGCAGTTTCGGACTAGCGAACAATGAGCAGTTCTTC. It encodes CASSFGLANNEQFF. The gene calls are TRBV12-3 or TRBV12-4 and TRBJ2-1; 9 bases map to TRBD2. This CDR3 contains 14 residues. Trimming cost V 3 bases and J 5 bases; bases outside gene matches: 2.

The gene calls are TRBV7-9 and TRBJ2-1; 7 bases are shared with TRBD1. The germline CDR1 and CDR2 sequences are SEHNR and FQNEAQ (reference sequence). CDR3 length equals 15 residues. Unmatched junction bases numbered 7, after V lost 5 bases and J lost 3 bases. CDR3 nucleotide sequence: TGTGCCAGCAGCCACAGGGGTCTTAACTACAATGAGCAGTTCTTC. Protein sequence: CASSHRGLNYNEQFF.